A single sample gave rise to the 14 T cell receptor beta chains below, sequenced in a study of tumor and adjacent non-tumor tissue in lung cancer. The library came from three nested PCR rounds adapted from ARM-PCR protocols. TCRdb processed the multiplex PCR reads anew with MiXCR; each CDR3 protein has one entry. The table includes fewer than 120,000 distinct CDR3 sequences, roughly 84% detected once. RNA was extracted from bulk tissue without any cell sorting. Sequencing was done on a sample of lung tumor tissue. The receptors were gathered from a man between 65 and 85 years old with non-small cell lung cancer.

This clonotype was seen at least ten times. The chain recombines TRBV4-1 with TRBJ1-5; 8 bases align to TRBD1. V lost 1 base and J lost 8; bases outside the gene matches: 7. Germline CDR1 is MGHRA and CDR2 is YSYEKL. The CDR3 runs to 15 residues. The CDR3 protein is CASSQVAGGRKPQHF. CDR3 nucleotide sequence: TGCGCCAGCAGCCAAGTAGCAGGGGGCCGTAAGCCCCAGCATTTT.

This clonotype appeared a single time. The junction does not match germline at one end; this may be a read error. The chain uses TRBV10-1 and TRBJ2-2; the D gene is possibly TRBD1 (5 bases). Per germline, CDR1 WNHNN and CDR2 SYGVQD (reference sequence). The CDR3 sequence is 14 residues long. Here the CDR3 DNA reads TGCACCAGCAGGGCCCACTTGAGCACCGGGGAGCTGTTTTTT. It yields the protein CTSRAHLSTGELFF.

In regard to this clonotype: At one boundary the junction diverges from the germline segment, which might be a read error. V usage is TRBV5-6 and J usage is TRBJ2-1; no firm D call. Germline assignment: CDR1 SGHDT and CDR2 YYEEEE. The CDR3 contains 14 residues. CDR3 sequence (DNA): TGTGCCAGCAGTTTGGATGGGAATGTAAATGAGCAGTTCTTC. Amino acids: CASSLDGNVNEQFF.

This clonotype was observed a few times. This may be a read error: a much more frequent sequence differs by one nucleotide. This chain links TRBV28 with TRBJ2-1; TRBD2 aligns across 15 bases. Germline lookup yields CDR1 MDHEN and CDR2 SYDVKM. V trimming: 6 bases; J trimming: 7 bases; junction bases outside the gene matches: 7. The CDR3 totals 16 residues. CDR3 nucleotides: TGTGCCAGCAGAGGACTAGCGGGAGGGTCCTGGAATGAGCAGTTCTTC. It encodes CASRGLAGGSWNEQFF.

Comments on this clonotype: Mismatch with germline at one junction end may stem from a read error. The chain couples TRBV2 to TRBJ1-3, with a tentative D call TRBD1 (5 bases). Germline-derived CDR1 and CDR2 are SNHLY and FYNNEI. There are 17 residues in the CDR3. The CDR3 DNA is TGTGCCAGCAGTGAAACCCCTACAGGCTCGTCTTGGGGCACCACATATTTT. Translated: CASSETPTGSSWGTTYF.

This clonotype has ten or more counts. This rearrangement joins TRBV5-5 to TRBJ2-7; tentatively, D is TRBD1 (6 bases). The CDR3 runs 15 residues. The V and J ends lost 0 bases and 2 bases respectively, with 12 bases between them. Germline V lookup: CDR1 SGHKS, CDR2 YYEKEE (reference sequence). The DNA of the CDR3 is TGTGCCAGCAGCTTGGTGGCAGGGGATGCCTACGAGCAGTACTTC. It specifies CASSLVAGDAYEQYF.

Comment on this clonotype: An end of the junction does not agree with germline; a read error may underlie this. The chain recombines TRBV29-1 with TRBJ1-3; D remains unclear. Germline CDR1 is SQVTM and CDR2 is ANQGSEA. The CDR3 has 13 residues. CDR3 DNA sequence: TGCAGCGCTTCTATAGAATGGGGAAACACCTTATATTTT. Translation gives CSASIEWGNTLYF.

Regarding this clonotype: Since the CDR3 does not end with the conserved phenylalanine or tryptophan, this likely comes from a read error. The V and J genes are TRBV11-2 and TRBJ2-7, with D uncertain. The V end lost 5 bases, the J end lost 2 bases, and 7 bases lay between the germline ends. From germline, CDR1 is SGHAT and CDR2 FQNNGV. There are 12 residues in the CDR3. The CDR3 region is CASSPDAYEQYI. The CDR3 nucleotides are TGTGCCAGCAGCCCGGATGCCTACGAGCAGTACATC.

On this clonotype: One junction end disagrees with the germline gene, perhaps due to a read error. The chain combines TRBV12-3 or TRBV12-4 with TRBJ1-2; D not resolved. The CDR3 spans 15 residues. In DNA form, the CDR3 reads TGTGCTAGCAGTTTATTGATAGGGTTTGACTATGGCTACACCTTC. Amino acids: CASSLLIGFDYGYTF.

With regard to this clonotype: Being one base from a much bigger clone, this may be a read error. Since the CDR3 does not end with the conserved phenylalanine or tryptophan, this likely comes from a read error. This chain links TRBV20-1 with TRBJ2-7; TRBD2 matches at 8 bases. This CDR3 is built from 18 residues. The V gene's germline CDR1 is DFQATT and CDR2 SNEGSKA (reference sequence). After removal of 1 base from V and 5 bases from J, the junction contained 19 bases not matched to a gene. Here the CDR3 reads CSARAPPRLGLGDDEQYL. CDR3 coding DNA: TGCAGTGCTAGAGCACCACCCAGATTGGGACTAGGCGACGACGAGCAGTACCTC.

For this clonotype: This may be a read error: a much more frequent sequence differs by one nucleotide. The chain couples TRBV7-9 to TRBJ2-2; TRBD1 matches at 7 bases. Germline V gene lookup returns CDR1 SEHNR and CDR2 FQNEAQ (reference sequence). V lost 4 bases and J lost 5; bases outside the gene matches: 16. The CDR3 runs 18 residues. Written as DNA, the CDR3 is TGTGCCAGCAGCTCCACGGCGCCCGACAGGGTAGCAACCGGGGAGCTGTTTTTT. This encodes CASSSTAPDRVATGELFF.

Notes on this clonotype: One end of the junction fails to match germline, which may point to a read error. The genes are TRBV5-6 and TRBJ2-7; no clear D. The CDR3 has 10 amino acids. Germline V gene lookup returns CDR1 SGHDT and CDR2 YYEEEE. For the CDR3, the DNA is TGTGTCAGCATCATGGGGGAGCAGTACTTC. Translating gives CVSIMGEQYF.

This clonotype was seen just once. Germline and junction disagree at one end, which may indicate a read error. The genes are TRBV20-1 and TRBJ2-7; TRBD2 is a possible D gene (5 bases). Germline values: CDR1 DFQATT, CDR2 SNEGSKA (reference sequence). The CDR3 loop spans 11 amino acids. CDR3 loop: CSTSTISEQYF. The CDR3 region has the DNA TGCAGTACTAGTACAATCTCCGAGCAGTACTTC.

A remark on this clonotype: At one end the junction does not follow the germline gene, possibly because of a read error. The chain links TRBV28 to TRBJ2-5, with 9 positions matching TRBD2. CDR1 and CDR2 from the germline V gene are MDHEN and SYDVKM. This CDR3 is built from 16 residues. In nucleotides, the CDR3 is TGTACCAGCAGTCTTTTGAGCGGGGGGCCAACGGAGACCCAGTACTTC. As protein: CTSSLLSGGPTETQYF.